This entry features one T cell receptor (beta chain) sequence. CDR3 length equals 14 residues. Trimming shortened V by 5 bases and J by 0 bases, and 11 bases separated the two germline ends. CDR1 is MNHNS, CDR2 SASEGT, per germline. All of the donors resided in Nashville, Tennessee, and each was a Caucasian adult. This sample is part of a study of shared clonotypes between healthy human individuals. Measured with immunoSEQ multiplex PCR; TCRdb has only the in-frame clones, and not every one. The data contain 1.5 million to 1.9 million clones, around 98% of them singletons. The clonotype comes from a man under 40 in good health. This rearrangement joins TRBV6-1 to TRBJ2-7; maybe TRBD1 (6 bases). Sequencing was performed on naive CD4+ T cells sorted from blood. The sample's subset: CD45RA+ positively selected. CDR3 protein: CASSKGHASYEQYF. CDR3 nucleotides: TGTGCCAGCAGTAAGGGACATGCCTCCTACGAGCAGTACTTC.